The 19 T cell receptor beta chains below come from one sample, sequenced in a study of T cells in localized non-small cell lung cancer. Some clones are missing from TCRdb's copy, which holds only in-frame ones; the method was immunoSEQ multiplex PCR. Here the sample spans 15,000 to 20,000 clones, roughly 85% being singletons. Specimen: peripheral blood, collected before any cancer treatment. The receptors here all came from a male donor aged 60 or older with stage I lung adenocarcinoma.

The chain links TRBV20-1 to TRBJ1-4; D remains unclear. The germline gives CDR1 DFQATT, CDR2 SNEGSKA (reference sequence). The length of the CDR3 is 11 residues. V was shortened by 5 bases and J by 5 bases, with 6 bases between the two germline ends. CDR3 DNA: TGCAGTGCTCCAGTAAATGAAAAACTGTTTTTT. This encodes CSAPVNEKLFF.

This chain links TRBV14 with TRBJ2-5; weak D call: TRBD2 (5 bases). Between the trimmed V and J ends, which lost 3 bases and 3 bases, there was a span of 8 bases. From germline, CDR1 is SGHDN and CDR2 FVKESK. The CDR3 has 13 residues. CDR3: CASSQPGEETQYF. CDR3 bases: TGTGCCAGCAGCCAGCCCGGGGAAGAGACCCAGTACTTC.

The J gene is TRBJ1-5, the V gene TRBV5-1; D not certain. Germline V gives CDR1 SGHRS, CDR2 YFSETQ. The ends were cut back, 0 bases at V and 7 bases at J, with 14 bases in the middle. The CDR3 consists of 15 residues. The CDR3 spells CASSLAGSREQPQHF. The CDR3 coding sequence is TGCGCCAGCAGCTTGGCTGGATCCCGTGAGCAGCCCCAGCATTTT.

The V gene is TRBV7-9, the J gene TRBJ2-4; TRBD1 agrees at 10 bases. With V trimmed by 5 bases and J by 11 bases, 3 bases remained unmatched. The CDR3 has 12 residues. CDR1 is SEHNR and CDR2 is FQNEAQ in the germline V gene (reference sequence). The CDR3 nucleotides read TGTGCCAGCAGCCAGGACAGGGGGGTTCAGTACTTC. Its translation is CASSQDRGVQYF.

This clone appeared once. Written as DNA, the CDR3 is TGTGCCAGCAGCCCCTCCGGGACTAGCGGGAGGGAGACCCAGTACTTC. Amino acid sequence: CASSPSGTSGRETQYF. The chain employs TRBV7-3 and TRBJ2-5; 15 positions match TRBD2. With V trimmed by 5 bases and J by 5 bases, 6 bases remained unmatched. The CDR3 length is 16 residues. Germline CDR1 is SGHTA and CDR2 is FQGTGA.

The rearrangement links TRBV14 to TRBJ1-3; TRBD1 agrees at 7 bases. This CDR3 has 14 residues. The J segment lost 2 bases and the V segment lost 4 bases, leaving 2 bases of the junction unmatched. From germline, CDR1 is SGHDN and CDR2 FVKESK. CDR3 in amino acids: CASSRGTAGNTIYF. In DNA, the CDR3 is TGTGCCAGCAGCCGCGGGACAGCTGGAAACACCATATATTTT. Supplemented by reference TRBV14 and TRBJ1-3, the full variable domain reads EAGVTQFPSHSVIEKGQTVTLRCDPISGHDNLYWYRRVMGKEIKFLLHFVKESKQDESGMPNNRFLAERTGGTYSTLKVQPAELEDSGVYFCASSRGTAGNTIYFGEGSWLTVV.

The chain couples TRBV6-6 to TRBJ1-2; D is undetermined. This CDR3 has 11 amino acids. Trimming pared 0 bases from V and 13 bases from J, leaving 9 bases between. Germline CDR1 and CDR2: MNHNY and SVGAGI (reference sequence). CDR3: CASSYSGECTF. The CDR3 region has the DNA TGTGCCAGCAGTTACTCCGGGGAATGCACCTTC.

The J gene is TRBJ2-5, the V gene TRBV7-2; D is ambiguous. This CDR3 has 14 amino acids. V was pared by 5 bases and J by 2 bases, with 12 bases between. Germline V gene data show CDR1 as SGHTA and CDR2 as FQGNSA. CDR3 in amino acids: CASSKALRQETQYF. CDR3 DNA: TGTGCCAGCAGCAAAGCCCTCCGGCAAGAGACCCAGTACTTC.

This chain joins TRBV19 and TRBJ2-1; 7 bases are shared with TRBD2. The CDR3 sequence is 17 residues long. CDR1 and CDR2 from the germline V gene are LNHDA and SQIVND (reference sequence). Losses at the gene ends were 1 base for V and 5 bases for J; bases not matched to a gene: 11. CDR3 protein: CASSIGWGGAGDNEQFF. CDR3 in DNA: TGTGCCAGTAGTATAGGATGGGGTGGGGCGGGAGACAATGAGCAGTTCTTC.

The chain has TRBV4-2 and TRBJ1-6; 10 nucleotides line up with TRBD1. The germline V gene encodes CDR1 LGHNA and CDR2 YNFKEQ. The length of the CDR3 is 15 residues. Losses at the gene ends were 4 bases for V and 8 bases for J; bases not matched to a gene: 5. CDR3 sequence: CASSLGTGAYSPLHF. In DNA, the CDR3 is TGTGCCAGCAGCCTAGGGACAGGGGCCTATTCACCCCTCCACTTT.

This chain uses TRBV6-6 with TRBJ2-7, with TRBD1 matching 8 bases. The CDR3 totals 15 residues. V was pared by 0 bases and J by 2 bases, with 3 bases of the junction left unmatched. CDR1 and CDR2 (germline): MNHNY, SVGAGI (reference sequence). CDR3 loop: CASSYSRTGTYEQYF. For the CDR3, the DNA is TGTGCCAGCAGTTACTCCCGGACAGGGACCTACGAGCAGTACTTC.

The CDR3 DNA follows: TGTGCCAGCGGCTACGGGGGAAGCACAGATACGCAGTATTTT. It yields the protein CASGYGGSTDTQYF. The V gene is TRBV9, the J gene TRBJ2-3; weak D call: TRBD2 (6 bases). Germline V CDR1 and CDR2: SGDLS, YYNGEE. This CDR3 comprises 14 residues. Trimming removed 7 bases from V and 0 bases from J, with 12 bases in between.

V and J are TRBV6-6 and TRBJ2-3; 7 bases line up with TRBD2. Losses at the gene ends were 10 bases for V and 4 bases for J; bases not matched to a gene: 11. Per the germline V gene, CDR1 is MNHNY and CDR2 is SVGAGI (reference sequence). The CDR3 is 14 amino acids. The CDR3 DNA reads as TGTGCCACCCAGAACGGCGGGAGTGCAGATACGCAGTATTTT. It is translated as CATQNGGSADTQYF.

The gene calls are TRBV7-2 and TRBJ2-5; tentatively, D is TRBD1 or TRBD2 (6 bases each). This CDR3 comprises 15 residues. Trimming stripped 5 bases from V and 5 bases from J, with 18 bases between. CDR1 is SGHTA and CDR2 is FQGNSA in the germline V gene. The CDR3 sequence is CASSPNGGVGETQYF. The CDR3 DNA reads TGTGCCAGCAGCCCTAACGGGGGCGTCGGGGAGACCCAGTACTTC.

This clone showed up just once. The chain has TRBV5-8 and TRBJ1-1; no clear D gene. The CDR3 is 13 amino acids. The ends were cut back, 5 bases at V and 5 bases at J, with 13 bases in the middle. CDR1 and CDR2 from the germline V gene are SGHTS and YDEGEE. The CDR3 sequence: CASREAGRTEAFF. The DNA for the CDR3 is TGTGCCAGCAGGGAGGCCGGTAGAACTGAAGCTTTCTTT.

The chain recombines TRBV19 with TRBJ1-6; TRBD1 matches at 8 bases. The V and J ends lost 6 bases and 0 bases, in that order; junction bases with no gene match: 4. This CDR3 has 16 residues. In germline, CDR1 is LNHDA, CDR2 SQIVND (reference sequence). This CDR3 reads CASRLGQGSYNSPLHF. CDR3 nucleotides: TGTGCCAGTAGGCTTGGACAGGGCTCCTATAATTCACCCCTCCACTTT.

CDR3 nucleotide sequence: TGTGCCAGCAGCCGCAGTTCGGGGATCACAGATACGCAGTATTTT. It specifies CASSRSSGITDTQYF. This rearrangement joins TRBV7-9 to TRBJ2-3, with D perhaps TRBD2 (5 bases). Germline CDR1 and CDR2: SEHNR and FQNEAQ (reference sequence). V dropped 5 bases and J dropped 2 bases, with 14 bases sitting between them. The CDR3 covers 15 residues.

This clone appeared a few times. The chain recombines TRBV2 with TRBJ1-6; TRBD1 matches 7 bases. Trimming took 8 bases from V and 7 from J; bases not matched to a gene: 5. Germline CDR1 and CDR2: SNHLY and FYNNEI. The CDR3 extends over 13 amino acids. CDR3 sequence: CASGYRGNSPLHF. CDR3 nucleotides: TGTGCCAGCGGTTACAGGGGAAATTCACCCCTCCACTTT. Full variable domain (outside the CDR3, taken from reference TRBV2 and TRBJ1-6): EPEVTQTPSHQVTQMGQEVILRCVPISNHLYFYWYRQILGQKVEFLVSFYNNEISEKSEIFDDQFSVERPDGSNFTLKIRSTKLEDSAMYFCASGYRGNSPLHFGNGTRLTVT.

The genes are TRBV7-9 and TRBJ1-1; maybe TRBD1 (5 bases). V gave up 5 bases and J gave up 7 bases, with 29 bases separating them. Germline V gene data show CDR1 as SEHNR and CDR2 as FQNEAQ (reference sequence). The CDR3 covers 18 residues. The CDR3 DNA is TGTGCCAGCAGCCTCGAGCTTTCGGGGGGACGCAATCCCATTGAAGCTTTCTTT. Translation gives CASSLELSGGRNPIEAFF.